A single sample is the source of the 6 T cell receptor beta chains below, sequenced in a study of blood T cells in healthy people across ages. A sample-barcoded 5' primer and a J-beta primer mix were used in a second PCR of roughly 7 to 11 cycles. TCRdb recomputed calls from the 5' RACE reads with MiXCR, one row per CDR3 protein. The table includes around 1.5 million distinct CDR3 sequences, around 59% detected once. Sequences were obtained from blood. The receptors come from a man aged 18 to 30 in good health.

This clonotype was seen a few times. The chain couples TRBV29-1 to TRBJ2-4, with 8 bases that match TRBD1. Judging by the DNA end, TRBJ2-5 fits better; the J call may be wrong. Germline-derived CDR1 and CDR2 are SQVTM and ANQGSEA. This CDR3 is 12 amino acids long. Written as DNA, the CDR3 is TGCAGCGGGATGACAGGGGTCGAGACCCAGTACTTC. Its protein product is CSGMTGVETQYF.

This clonotype came up a few times. The J gene is TRBJ2-3, the V gene TRBV2, with 7 bases that match TRBD2. The germline gives CDR1 SNHLY, CDR2 FYNNEI. The CDR3 totals 17 residues. Trimming cost V 6 bases and J 2 bases; bases outside gene matches: 14. The chain's CDR3 is CASRDVNGGGDTDTQYF. The DNA of the CDR3 is TGTGCCAGCAGAGATGTTAACGGGGGAGGGGACACAGATACGCAGTATTTT.

This sequence joins TRBV7-6 and TRBJ2-4; unclear D gene. V dropped 1 base and J dropped 13 bases, with 11 bases sitting between them. Germline-derived CDR1 and CDR2 are SGHVS and FNYEAQ. The CDR3 is 12 amino acids. The CDR3 here is CASSLVSGQQYF. The CDR3 nucleotides read TGTGCCAGCAGCTTAGTGTCGGGCCAGCAGTACTTC.

V usage is TRBV24-1 and J usage is TRBJ2-7; D is unresolved. The germline V gene encodes CDR1 KGHDR and CDR2 SFDVKD. The V gene lost 3 bases and the J gene lost 4 bases, with 9 bases spanning the gap. This CDR3 has 13 amino acids. The chain's CDR3 is CATSDRTFYEQYF. In DNA, the CDR3 is TGTGCCACCAGTGATCGTACCTTTTACGAGCAGTACTTC.

This clonotype was counted a few times. The CDR3 DNA is TGCGCCAGCAGCGAAACAGGGAGCGAGCAGTACTTC. It is translated as CASSETGSEQYF. The chain employs TRBV4-1 and TRBJ2-7; tentative D call: TRBD1 (6 bases). The CDR3 sequence is 12 residues long. Germline-derived CDR1 and CDR2 are MGHRA and YSYEKL. Trimming shortened V by 5 bases and J by 6 bases, and 11 bases separated the two germline ends.

The V and J genes are TRBV27 and TRBJ2-3; the D gene is possibly TRBD2 (5 bases). CDR1 and CDR2 from the germline V gene are MNHEY and SMNVEV (reference sequence). V shed 4 bases and J shed 4 bases, with 15 bases lying between them. This CDR3 has 15 amino acids. CDR3 DNA: TGTGCCAGCAGTTCTAGCCCCAGCCCCGCAGATACGCAGTATTTT. Translating it yields CASSSSPSPADTQYF.